The T cell receptor (beta chain) described here comes from a study of post-analysis software for immune sequencing data (dated by TCRdb to between 2014 and 2017). Study-level background: Relapsing-remitting, secondary progressive and progressive-relapsing multiple sclerosis were recorded as disease courses, and subtype annotation was lacking for some patients. A subset of samples was prepared in parallel using single-end sample barcoding, then pooled and co-amplified after Illumina adapter ligation. Patient repertoires were compared against roughly 12 previously published healthy control repertoires from donors aged about 6 to 25 years.

The library was built by means of PCR. TCRdb records Illumina HiSeq 2500 as the sequencer. To reduce PCR and sequencing biases, unique molecular identifiers were built into the TCR beta cDNA libraries. Roughly 500,000 cDNA molecules were obtained for every 1 to 10 million input T cells, so each molecule roughly corresponded to one T cell. The same protocol used for the earlier healthy control dataset was applied to prepare and sequence the patient libraries. Samples belonging to the same batch were prepared together, multiplexed and sequenced on a shared HiSeq lane. The study's own analysis went as follows. MIGEC handled the raw barcoded reads, throwing out single-read molecular identifier groups before consensus assembly and CDR3 extraction. VDJtools was used for post-analysis of the clonotype tables, and diversity was normalized by down-sampling every dataset to the size of the smallest sample. In repertoire overlap clustering, CDR3 amino acid sequences, but not nucleotide sequences, were matched to correct batch-related cross-sample contamination. Starting from the raw public reads, TCRdb applied fastp trimming at Q25, assembled clones with MiXCR and retained in-frame beta chains. Records with the same CDR3 protein are collapsed into one entry carrying the most frequent genes and DNA. The V and J calls follow TCRdb's processing rather than the paper's. Here the sample has a few hundred thousand distinct CDR3 sequences; more than 30% occur a single time. In total, the top ten clones hold approximately 7.7% of the sample.

To demonstrate the VDJtools post-analysis software, the study profiled TCR beta repertoires from the peripheral blood of about 13 young patients with multiple sclerosis. Multiple sclerosis patients were children and adolescents aged roughly 6 to 17 years. At the junction V is shortened by 1 base and J by 5 bases; bases outside the gene matches: 9. Inclusive of the bounding cysteine and phenylalanine, the CDR3 is 16 residues long. Only the CDR3 DNA stays, 48 bases, in frame from base 1. In the germline V gene, CDR1 corresponds to SGHRS and CDR2 to YFSETQ. This clonotype was observed a handful of times. Its antigen is still unknown. Base-call qualities are not available, and no considerably larger clone is one nucleotide away. On the study overall, not on this receptor specifically: Significantly lower normalized Chao1 diversity was found in multiple sclerosis patients than in controls, suggesting substantial peripheral T-cell clonal expansion. Significantly higher frequencies in patients than in controls were found for a handful of TRBV segments, including TRBV5-6, TRBV5-1 and TRBV20-1. The multiple sclerosis patient group was slightly younger than the control group. Direct clustering with F measure revealed strong co-clustering of samples prepared in the same batch, which led to a batch-effect correction.

Source material: blood. This receptor was identified in a girl aged 2-10 years with multiple sclerosis. The chain couples TRBV5-1 to TRBJ2-7; TRBD1 fits 10 bases in the junction. The CDR3 protein is CASSLTWTGGPNEQYF. Read as DNA, the sequence is TGCGCCAGCAGCTTGACATGGACAGGGGGTCCCAACGAGCAGTACTTC.